This T cell receptor beta chain was sequenced for a study of early T cells in non-severe SARS-CoV-2 infection. This clonotype appeared a few times. Each CDR3 protein is one row after TCRdb ran MiXCR on the 5' RACE reads. This table has around 46,000 distinct CDR3 sequences, almost 5.5% appearing once. This CDR3 region has 12 residues. The V gene's germline CDR1 is SQVTM and CDR2 ANQGSEA. The V gene end was trimmed by 7 bases and the J gene end by 6 bases; junction bases not matched to a gene: 3. The specimen was whole blood, collected at baseline. The TCR originated in an adult who was a healthcare worker with PCR-confirmed SARS-CoV-2 infection or an uninfected control (not recorded which). The chain employs TRBV29-1 and TRBJ1-4, with 9 nucleotides matching TRBD1. CDR3 bases: TGCAGCGCCAGGACAGGGGATGAAAAACTGTTTTTT. Residues: CSARTGDEKLFF.